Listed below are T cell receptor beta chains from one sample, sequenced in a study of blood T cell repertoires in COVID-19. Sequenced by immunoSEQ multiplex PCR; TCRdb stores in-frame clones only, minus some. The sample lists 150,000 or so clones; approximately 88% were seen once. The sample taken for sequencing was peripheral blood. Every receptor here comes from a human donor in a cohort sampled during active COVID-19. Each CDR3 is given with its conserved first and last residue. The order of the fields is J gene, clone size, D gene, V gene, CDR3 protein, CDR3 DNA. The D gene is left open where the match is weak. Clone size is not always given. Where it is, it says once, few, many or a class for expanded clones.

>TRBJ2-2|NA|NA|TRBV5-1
CASSLADRTGNGELFF
TGCGCCAGCAGCTTGGCCGACAGGACGGGGAACGGGGAGCTGTTTTTT
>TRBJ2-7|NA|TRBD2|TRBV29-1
CSVASGRGYEQYF
TGCAGCGTTGCCAGCGGGAGAGGCTACGAGCAGTACTTC
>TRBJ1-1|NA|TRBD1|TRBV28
CASRTGQSAEAFF
TGTGCCAGCAGAACGGGACAGAGCGCTGAAGCTTTCTTT
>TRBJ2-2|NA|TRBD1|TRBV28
CASSAGTGDTGELFF
TGTGCCAGCAGTGCCGGGACAGGGGATACCGGGGAGCTGTTTTTT
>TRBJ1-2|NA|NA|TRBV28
CASSLGQPYGYTF
TGTGCCAGCAGTTTAGGGCAGCCCTATGGCTACACCTTC
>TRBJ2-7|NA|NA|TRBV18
CASSPLSGEGYEQYF
TGTGCCAGCTCCCCCCTGAGTGGAGAGGGCTACGAGCAGTACTTC
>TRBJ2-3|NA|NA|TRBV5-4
CASIPSVSAGAGTQYF
TGTGCCAGCATCCCCAGTGTGTCAGCAGGGGCAGGTACGCAGTATTTT
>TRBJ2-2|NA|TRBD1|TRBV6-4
CASSEQGALITGELFF
TGTGCCAGCAGCGAACAGGGGGCTCTTATCACCGGGGAGCTGTTTTTT
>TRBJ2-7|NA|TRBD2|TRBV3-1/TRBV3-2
CASSRTRDYSYEQYF
TGTGCCAGCAGCCGTACTCGGGACTATTCCTACGAGCAGTACTTC
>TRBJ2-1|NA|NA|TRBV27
CASSLSHSYSYNEQFF
TGTGCCAGCAGTTTATCCCACAGCTACTCCTACAATGAGCAGTTCTTC
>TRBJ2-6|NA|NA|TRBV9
CASSVRGPSGANVLTF
TGTGCCAGCAGCGTAAGAGGTCCCTCTGGGGCCAACGTCCTGACTTTC
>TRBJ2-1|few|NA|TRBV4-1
CASSQIRVLSYNEQFF
TGCGCCAGCAGCCAAATCCGGGTCTTGAGCTACAATGAGCAGTTCTTC
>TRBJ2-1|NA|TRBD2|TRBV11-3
CASRLGLAAYNEQFF
TGTGCCAGCAGACTCGGACTAGCGGCATACAATGAGCAGTTCTTC
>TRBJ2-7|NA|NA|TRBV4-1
CASSQFSGAYEQYF
TGCGCCAGCAGCCAATTTTCCGGGGCCTACGAGCAGTACTTC
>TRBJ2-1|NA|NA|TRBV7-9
CASSPDILGLSYNEQFF
TGTGCCAGCAGCCCCGATATCCTCGGACTGTCCTACAATGAGCAGTTCTTC
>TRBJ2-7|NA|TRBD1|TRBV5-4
CASSRDRSYEQYF
TGTGCCAGCAGCCGGGACAGATCCTACGAGCAGTACTTC
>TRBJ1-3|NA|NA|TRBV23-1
CASSQSGRETRSGNTIYF
TGCGCCAGCAGTCAATCGGGGCGTGAGACTCGCTCTGGAAACACCATATATTTT
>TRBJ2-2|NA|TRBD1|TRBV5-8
CASSQDRLGTGELFF
TGTGCCAGCAGCCAGGACAGGCTAGGCACCGGGGAGCTGTTTTTT
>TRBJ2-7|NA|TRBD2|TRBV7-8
CASSLAGGSYEQYF
TGTGCCAGCAGCTTGGCGGGAGGCAGTTACGAGCAGTACTTC
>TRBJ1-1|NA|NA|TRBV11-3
CASSLSGEGRQKNTEAFF
TGTGCCAGCAGCCTGAGCGGGGAGGGGAGACAAAAGAACACTGAAGCTTTCTTT
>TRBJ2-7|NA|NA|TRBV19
CASSIRGDYERYF
TGTGCCAGTAGTATCAGGGGAGACTACGAGCGGTACTTC
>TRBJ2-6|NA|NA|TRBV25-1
CASSEEDGANVLTF
TGTGCCAGCAGTGAAGAGGATGGGGCCAACGTCCTGACTTTC
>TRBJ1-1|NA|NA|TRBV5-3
CARSSENDPLAGPGPLASNTEAFF
TGTGCCAGAAGCTCAGAAAACGACCCCTTAGCAGGGCCAGGGCCCCTTGCTTCGAACACTGAAGCTTTCTTT
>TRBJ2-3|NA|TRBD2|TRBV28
CASSLGLRTGGDTQYF
TGTGCCAGCAGTTTGGGGTTGCGGACCGGGGGGGATACGCAGTATTTT
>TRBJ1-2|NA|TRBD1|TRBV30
CAWRGGQGAYGYTF
TGTGCCTGGAGGGGAGGACAGGGGGCCTATGGCTACACCTTC
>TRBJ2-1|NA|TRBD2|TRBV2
CASRGLAGGLYNEQFF
TGTGCCAGCAGGGGACTAGCGGGGGGGCTTTACAATGAGCAGTTCTTC
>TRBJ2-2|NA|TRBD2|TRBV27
CASRLAGGAGIGELFF
TGTGCCAGCAGACTCGCGGGGGGCGCTGGGATCGGGGAGCTGTTTTTT
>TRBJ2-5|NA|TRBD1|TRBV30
CAYRQGSGETQYF
TGTGCCTATAGACAGGGGTCTGGGGAGACCCAGTACTTC
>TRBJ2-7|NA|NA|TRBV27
CATFALRGRLYEQYF
TGTGCCACCTTTGCCCTAAGGGGCCGACTCTACGAGCAGTACTTC
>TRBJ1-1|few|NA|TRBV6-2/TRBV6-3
CASSSDWQGFTEAFF
TGTGCCAGCAGTTCAGATTGGCAGGGGTTCACTGAAGCTTTCTTT
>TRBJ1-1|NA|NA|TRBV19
CASSIDLGQGAFF
TGTGCCAGTAGTATAGATCTCGGGCAGGGAGCTTTCTTT
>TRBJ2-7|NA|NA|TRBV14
CASSHRTLEGYEQYF
TGTGCCAGCAGCCATCGGACCTTGGAGGGGTACGAGCAGTACTTC
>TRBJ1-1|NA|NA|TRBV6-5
CASSYFGTLGEAFF
TGTGCCAGCAGTTACTTCGGGACACTAGGTGAAGCTTTCTTT
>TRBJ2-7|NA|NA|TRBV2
CASRPGDVSYEQYF
TGTGCCAGCAGGCCGGGAGACGTGTCCTACGAGCAGTACTTC
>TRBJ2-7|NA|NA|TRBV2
CASSLATSSGDEQYF
TGTGCCAGCAGTCTCGCAACCTCAAGTGGAGACGAGCAGTACTTC
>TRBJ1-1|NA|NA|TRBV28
CASRGVVWYTEAFF
TGTGCCAGCAGGGGAGTAGTATGGTACACTGAAGCTTTCTTT
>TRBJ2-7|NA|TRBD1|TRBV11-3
CASSPTGTGSYEQYF
TGTGCCAGCAGCCCCACCGGGACAGGGTCCTACGAGCAGTACTTC
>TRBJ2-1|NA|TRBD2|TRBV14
CASSYRGLAGNEQFF
TGTGCCAGCAGCTACCGCGGGCTAGCGGGAAATGAGCAGTTCTTC
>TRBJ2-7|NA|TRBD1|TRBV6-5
CASSYPLTGAYEQYF
TGTGCCAGCAGTTACCCTCTGACAGGGGCCTACGAGCAGTACTTC
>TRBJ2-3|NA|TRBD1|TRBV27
CASSTETGSTDTQYF
TGTGCCAGCAGCACCGAGACAGGGAGTACAGATACGCAGTATTTT
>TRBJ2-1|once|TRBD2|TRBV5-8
CASSLGTSGRGEQFF
TGTGCCAGCAGCTTGGGGACTAGCGGGAGAGGTGAGCAGTTCTTC
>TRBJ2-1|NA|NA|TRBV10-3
CAISDDYSSYNEQFF
TGTGCCATCAGTGACGATTATAGCTCCTACAATGAGCAGTTCTTC
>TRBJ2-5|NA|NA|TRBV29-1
CSVEFREQWETQYF
TGCAGCGTTGAGTTTCGGGAGCAGTGGGAGACCCAGTACTTC
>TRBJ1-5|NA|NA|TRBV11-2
CASSLDPDQPQHF
TGTGCCAGCAGCTTAGATCCCGATCAGCCCCAGCATTTT
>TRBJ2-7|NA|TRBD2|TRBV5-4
CASSSGLVGYEQYF
TGTGCCAGCAGCTCGGGACTAGTCGGTTACGAGCAGTACTTC
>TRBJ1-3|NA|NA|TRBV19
CASTGRRSSGNTIYF
TGTGCCAGTACCGGGAGGCGAAGCTCTGGAAACACCATATATTTT
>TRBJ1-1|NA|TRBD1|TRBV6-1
CASSVAGSRGPNTEAFF
TGTGCCAGCAGTGTAGCAGGGTCCAGGGGGCCGAACACTGAAGCTTTCTTT
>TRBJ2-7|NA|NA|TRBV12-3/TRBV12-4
CASSLDRREQYF
TGTGCCAGCAGTTTAGACAGGCGGGAGCAGTACTTC
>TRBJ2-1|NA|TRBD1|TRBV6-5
CASSYADRYNEQFF
TGTGCCAGCAGTTACGCGGACAGGTACAATGAGCAGTTCTTC
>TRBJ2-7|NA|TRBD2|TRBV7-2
CASSRTGTSGRKTYEQYF
TGTGCCAGCAGCCGGACCGGGACTAGCGGGAGGAAAACCTACGAGCAGTACTTC
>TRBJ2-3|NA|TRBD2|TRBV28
CASSPLSGSPTDTQYF
TGTGCCAGCAGCCCTCTTAGCGGGAGTCCCACAGATACGCAGTATTTT